This is a list of T cell receptor beta chains from one sample in a study of cytomegalovirus exposure and HLA in healthy donors. Libraries were prepared by immunoSEQ multiplex PCR; TCRdb keeps only in-frame clonotypes and omits some of them. The repertoire shows 150,000 or so clones; the top ten hold 1.5% to 2%. Sequenced material: PBMCs. Source of these receptors: a woman aged 50 to 65 in good health and CMV-seronegative. Both conserved end residues are part of each CDR3. The D gene is left open where the match is weak.

J gene,CDR3 length,D gene,V gene,CDR3 protein,CDR3 DNA
TRBJ1-5,15,TRBD1,TRBV2,CASTRMTGGGQPQHF,TGTGCCAGCACTAGAATGACAGGGGGGGGTCAGCCCCAGCATTTT
TRBJ1-4,14,.,TRBV6-1,CASHPGQVNEKLFF,TGTGCCAGCCATCCGGGACAAGTTAATGAAAAACTGTTTTTT
TRBJ1-2,12,.,TRBV5-8,CASSLSVYGYTF,TGTGCCAGCAGCTTGAGCGTCTATGGCTACACCTTC
TRBJ1-2,15,TRBD1,TRBV7-3,CASSLQGTGDHGYTF,TGTGCCAGCAGCTTGCAAGGGACAGGGGATCATGGCTACACCTTC
TRBJ1-2,18,.,TRBV28,CASSFRGREDLANYGYTF,TGTGCCAGCAGTTTTAGAGGGCGGGAGGATCTTGCTAACTATGGCTACACCTTC
TRBJ1-5,15,TRBD1,TRBV28,CASIRDRGSNQPQHF,TGTGCCAGCATCCGGGACAGGGGTTCCAATCAGCCCCAGCATTTT
TRBJ2-3,15,TRBD1,TRBV4-3,CASSHSGQGRNTQYF,TGCGCCAGCAGCCATTCCGGACAGGGGAGAAATACGCAGTATTTT
TRBJ1-6,14,TRBD1,TRBV30,CAWSGTGSLSPLHF,TGTGCCTGGAGCGGGACAGGGAGTCTTTCACCCCTCCACTTT
TRBJ2-1,13,.,TRBV9,CASSSGTYNEQFF,TGTGCCAGCAGCTCCGGGACTTACAATGAGCAGTTCTTC
TRBJ1-6,19,TRBD1,TRBV27,CASSYKPGGMSSYNSPLHF,TGTGCCAGCAGCTACAAACCAGGGGGCATGAGCTCCTATAATTCACCCCTCCACTTT